The clone carrying this TCR beta chain has a handful of counts. Its antigen is unidentified. The source of the sample is a study of T-cell memory formation after mild COVID-19. The CDR3 has 13 amino acids. V was pared by 1 base and J by 9 bases, with 2 bases of the junction left unmatched. The V gene's germline CDR1 is LGHNT and CDR2 FRNRAP. 5'RACE, which relied on constant-segment primers, yielded TCR alpha and TCR beta cDNA libraries carrying sample barcodes and UMIs. MiXCR, applied by TCRdb to the 5' RACE reads, yields one record per CDR3 protein. Among a few hundred thousand distinct CDR3 sequences listed, roughly 21% were seen once. General study findings and limits: Memory from before infection featured some responding clones, which suggests cross-reactive memory joined.

The V and J genes are TRBV12-5 and TRBJ2-2; 7 positions match TRBD1. This TCR came from an adult woman who had mild COVID-19 (a few samples of this study predate the infection). Cell type and time point are not known. Sequencing was performed on PBMCs or a T cell subset sorted from them (not recorded which). CDR3 in DNA: TGTGCTAGTGGTTTGGGGACAGGAAGGGAGCTGTTTTTT. This gives the protein CASGLGTGRELFF.